Reported below is one T cell receptor beta chain. What it recognizes is unknown. The PCR used 52 TRBV and 13 TRBJ primers. Measured with immunoSEQ multiplex PCR; TCRdb has only the in-frame clones, and not every one. The table records 2,000 to 2,500 clones, around 64% of them present only once. V was clipped by 10 bases and J by 6 bases, with 25 bases between them. CDR3 length: 15 residues. From germline, CDR1 is ENHRY and CDR2 SYGVKD. The sample is drawn from a study of regulatory T cells. Study-level points and caveats: Patient CD8+ T cells trended toward lower Shannon entropy than controls.

This chain connects TRBV10-3 to TRBJ2-7; D may be TRBD2 (6 bases). The sample taken for sequencing was CD8+ T cells sorted from blood. This receptor was identified in a person aged 25-39 years with CD3G deficiency. The CDR3 reads CATSREGPPGGEQYF. The CDR3, as DNA: TGTGCCACCTCGAGGGAAGGGCCGCCCGGGGGCGAGCAGTACTTC.